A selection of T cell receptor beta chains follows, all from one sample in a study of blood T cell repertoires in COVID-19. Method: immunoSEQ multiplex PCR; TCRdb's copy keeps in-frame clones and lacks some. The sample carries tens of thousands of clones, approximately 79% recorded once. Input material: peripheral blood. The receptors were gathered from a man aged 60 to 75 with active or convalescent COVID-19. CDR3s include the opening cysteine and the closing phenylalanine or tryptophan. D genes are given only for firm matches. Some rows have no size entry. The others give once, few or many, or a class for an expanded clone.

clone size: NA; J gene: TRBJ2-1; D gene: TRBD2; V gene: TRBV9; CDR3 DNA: TGTGCCAGCAGCTTCGCCGGGCGGGGGGGCCTTAACGAGCAGTTCTTC; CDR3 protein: CASSFAGRGGLNEQFF
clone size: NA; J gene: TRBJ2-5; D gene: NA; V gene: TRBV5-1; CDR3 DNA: TGCGCCAGCAGCCCAGACTCACCCATAGAGGGGACCCAGTACTTC; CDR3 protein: CASSPDSPIEGTQYF
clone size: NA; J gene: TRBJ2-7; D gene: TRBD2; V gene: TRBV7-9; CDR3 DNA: TGTGCCAGCAGCTTAGAACTAGCGGGCGTCCACGAGCAGTACTTC; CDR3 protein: CASSLELAGVHEQYF
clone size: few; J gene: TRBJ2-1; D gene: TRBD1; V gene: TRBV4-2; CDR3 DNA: TGTGCCAGCAGCCAAGATGAGGGGGCGGACAATGAGCAGTTCTTC; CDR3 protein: CASSQDEGADNEQFF
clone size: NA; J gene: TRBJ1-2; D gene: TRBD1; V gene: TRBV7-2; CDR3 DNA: TGTGCCAGCAGCCTCTCGACAGGGGGAGGAAGTGGCTACACCTTC; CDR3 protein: CASSLSTGGGSGYTF
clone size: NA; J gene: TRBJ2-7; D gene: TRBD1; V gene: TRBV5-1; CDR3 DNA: TGCGCCAGCAGCGTGTCCCGGGACAGGCCAATCTACGAGCAGTACTTC; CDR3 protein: CASSVSRDRPIYEQYF
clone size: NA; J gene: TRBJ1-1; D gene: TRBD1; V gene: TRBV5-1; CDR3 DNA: TGCGCCAGCAGCTCGATCGGACAGGGGGCCTATACTGAAGCTTTCTTT; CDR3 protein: CASSSIGQGAYTEAFF
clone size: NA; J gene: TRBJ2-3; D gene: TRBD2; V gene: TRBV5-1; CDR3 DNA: TGCGCCAGCAGCCCGTCCGTAGCGGGGGGGGCAGATACGCAGTATTTT; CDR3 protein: CASSPSVAGGADTQYF
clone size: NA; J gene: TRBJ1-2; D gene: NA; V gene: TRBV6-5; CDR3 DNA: TGTGCCAGCAAAGATCAGGGACAAAAACTCTATGGCTACACCTTC; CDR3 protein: CASKDQGQKLYGYTF
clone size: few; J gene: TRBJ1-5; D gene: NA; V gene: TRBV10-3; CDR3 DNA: TGTGCCACCAGGAAGGACGGGGAGGAGGATCAGCCCCAGCATTTT; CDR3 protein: CATRKDGEEDQPQHF
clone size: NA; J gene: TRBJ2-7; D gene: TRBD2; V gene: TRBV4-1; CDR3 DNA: TGCGCCAGCAGCCAAGATCCTAGCGGGGACCTCTACGAGCAGTACTTC; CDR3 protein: CASSQDPSGDLYEQYF
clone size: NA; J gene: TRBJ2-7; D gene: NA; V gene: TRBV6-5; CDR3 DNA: TGTGCCAGCAGTTACTCGACGCGGGTTCAACCCCACGAGCAGTACTTC; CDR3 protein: CASSYSTRVQPHEQYF
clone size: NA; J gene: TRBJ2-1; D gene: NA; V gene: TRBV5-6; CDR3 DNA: TGTGCCAGCAGCTTGTCGGACAATGAGCAGTTCTTC; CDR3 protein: CASSLSDNEQFF
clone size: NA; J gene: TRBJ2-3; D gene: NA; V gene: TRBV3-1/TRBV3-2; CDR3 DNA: TGTGCCAGCAGCCAGGAGGGGGATACGCAGTATTTT; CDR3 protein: CASSQEGDTQYF
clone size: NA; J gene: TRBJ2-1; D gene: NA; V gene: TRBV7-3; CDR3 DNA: TGTGCCAGCAGCCTTAGCGGTGAGCAGTTCTTC; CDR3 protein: CASSLSGEQFF
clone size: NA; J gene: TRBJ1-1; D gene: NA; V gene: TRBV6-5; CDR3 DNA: TGTGCCAGCAGCTTCATTTCGGGGACTGAAGCTTTCTTT; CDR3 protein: CASSFISGTEAFF
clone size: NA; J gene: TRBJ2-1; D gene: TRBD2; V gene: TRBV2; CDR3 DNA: TGTGTCAGCTGCCTAGCGGGTTACAATGAGCAGTTCTTC; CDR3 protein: CVSCLAGYNEQFF
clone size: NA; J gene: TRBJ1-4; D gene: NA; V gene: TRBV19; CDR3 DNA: TGTGCCAGTAGTAGCGTCTTAGGGGGAGAAAAACTGTTTTTT; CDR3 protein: CASSSVLGGEKLFF
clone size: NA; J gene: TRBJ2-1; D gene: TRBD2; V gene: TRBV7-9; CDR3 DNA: TGTGCCAGCAGACGCGACAGCGGGGGGAGCTCCTACAATGAGCAGTTCTTC; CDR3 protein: CASRRDSGGSSYNEQFF
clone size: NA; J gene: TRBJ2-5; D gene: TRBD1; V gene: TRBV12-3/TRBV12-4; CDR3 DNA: TGTGCCAGCACCTGGACAGGCCAAGAGACCCAGTACTTC; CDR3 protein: CASTWTGQETQYF
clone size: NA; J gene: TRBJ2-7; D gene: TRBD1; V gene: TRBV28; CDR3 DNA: TGTGCCAGCAGCAACGCTGACAGGGACGAGCAGTACTTC; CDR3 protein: CASSNADRDEQYF
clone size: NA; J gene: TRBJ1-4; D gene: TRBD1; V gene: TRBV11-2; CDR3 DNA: TGTGCCAGCAGCTACGCAAAGGGACAGGGAAATGAAAAACTGTTTTTT; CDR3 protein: CASSYAKGQGNEKLFF
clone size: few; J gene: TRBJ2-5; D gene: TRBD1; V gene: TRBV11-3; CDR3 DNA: TGTGCCAGCAGCTACCAACAGGGGTCTAGTGCAACCCAGTACTTC; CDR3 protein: CASSYQQGSSATQYF
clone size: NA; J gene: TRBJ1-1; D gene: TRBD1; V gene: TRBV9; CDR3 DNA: TGTGCCAGCAGCGTAGATGGGACAGGGGTGGATGTTGCTTTCTTT; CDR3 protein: CASSVDGTGVDVAFF
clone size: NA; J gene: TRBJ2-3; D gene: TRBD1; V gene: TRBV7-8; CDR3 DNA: TGTGCCAGCAGCTTAGATAGTCGACAGGGGGCGTTCACAGATACGCAGTATTTT; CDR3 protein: CASSLDSRQGAFTDTQYF